This record covers a single T cell receptor (beta chain). The antigen remains unidentified. This sample was taken from a study of OX40 agonist ivuxolimab in advanced cancers. Background on the study: Patients received intravenous ivuxolimab every 2 weeks at 0.01 to 10 mg/kg. Males comprised over 80% of the group, whose mean age was about 60 years (range roughly 23 to 90).

The CDR3 sequence is 13 residues long. Deletions cut 6 bases from V and 4 bases from J, with 13 bases between. Germline loops: CDR1 PRHDT, CDR2 FYEKMQ (reference sequence). The cohort excluded patients with autoimmune disease history or systemic immunosuppression. General observations from the study: At doses 0.1 to 3.0 mg/kg, CD4+ and CD8+ clones expanded.

The repertoire was sequenced with immunoSEQ multiplex PCR; TCRdb's copy has only in-frame clones and lacks some. The repertoire holds over 70,000 clones, roughly 91% seen once, with 14% in the top ten. This rearrangement joins TRBV13 to TRBJ2-7; D might be TRBD1 (6 bases). The clonotype was recovered from an adult with an advanced solid tumor such as melanoma, head and neck, liver or kidney cancer. The starting material was CD4+ or CD8+ T cells sorted from blood, obtained in a trial of the OX40 agonist ivuxolimab. The CDR3 DNA reads TGTGCCAGCAGTGTCTCCCAGGGGTACGAGCAGTACTTC. Its translation is CASSVSQGYEQYF.